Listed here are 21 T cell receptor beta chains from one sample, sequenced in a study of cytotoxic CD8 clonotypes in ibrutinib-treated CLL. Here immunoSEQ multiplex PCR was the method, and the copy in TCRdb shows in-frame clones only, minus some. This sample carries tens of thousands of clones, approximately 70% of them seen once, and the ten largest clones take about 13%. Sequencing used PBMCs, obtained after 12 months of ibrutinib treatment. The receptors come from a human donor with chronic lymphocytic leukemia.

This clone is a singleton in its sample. The CDR3 coding sequence is TGCAGCGTTGAAGAAAAGGGGTGGGGCGATGAGCAGTTCTTC. Translating gives CSVEEKGWGDEQFF. The chain uses TRBV29-1 and TRBJ2-1, with D possibly being TRBD1 (5 bases). V gave up 0 bases and J gave up 8 bases, with 14 bases separating them. In germline, CDR1 is SQVTM, CDR2 ANQGSEA. The CDR3 consists of 14 residues.

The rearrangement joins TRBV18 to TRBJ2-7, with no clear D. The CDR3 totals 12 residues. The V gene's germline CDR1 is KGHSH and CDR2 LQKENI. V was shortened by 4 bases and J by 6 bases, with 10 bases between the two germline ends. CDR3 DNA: TGTGCCAGCTCACTATATCAGGCCGAGCAGTACTTC. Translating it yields CASSLYQAEQYF.

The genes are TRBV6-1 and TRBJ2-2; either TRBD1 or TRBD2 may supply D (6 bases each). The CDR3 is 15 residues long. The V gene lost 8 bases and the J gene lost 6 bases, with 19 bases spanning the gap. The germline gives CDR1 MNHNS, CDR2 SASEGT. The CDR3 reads CASHRQALASGELFF. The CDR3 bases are TGTGCCAGCCACCGACAGGCGCTAGCGTCCGGGGAGCTGTTTTTT.

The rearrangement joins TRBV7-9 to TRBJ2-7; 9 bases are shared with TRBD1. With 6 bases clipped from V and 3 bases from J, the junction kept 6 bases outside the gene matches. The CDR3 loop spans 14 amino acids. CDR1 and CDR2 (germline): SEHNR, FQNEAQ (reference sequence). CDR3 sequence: CASSSPGQGYEQYF. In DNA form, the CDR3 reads TGTGCCAGCAGTTCCCCGGGACAGGGCTACGAGCAGTACTTC.

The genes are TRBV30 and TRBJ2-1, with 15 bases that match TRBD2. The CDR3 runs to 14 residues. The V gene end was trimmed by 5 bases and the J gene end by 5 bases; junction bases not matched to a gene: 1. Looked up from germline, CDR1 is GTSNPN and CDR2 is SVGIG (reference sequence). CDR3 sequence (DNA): TGTGCCTGGGGGACTAGCGGGAGGAACAATGAGCAGTTCTTC. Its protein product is CAWGTSGRNNEQFF.

CDR3 DNA sequence: TGCGCCAGCAGCTTGGGGGACAGGGGGTTTGCAGATACGCAGTATTTT. The encoded protein is CASSLGDRGFADTQYF. This chain joins TRBV5-1 and TRBJ2-3; TRBD1 matches at 11 bases. Unmatched junction bases numbered 4, after V lost 0 bases and J lost 4 bases. CDR1 SGHRS and CDR2 YFSETQ come from the germline V gene. This CDR3 spans 16 amino acids. Using reference TRBV5-1 and TRBJ2-3 for the parts outside the CDR3, the full variable domain is KAGVTQTPRYLIKTRGQQVTLSCSPISGHRSVSWYQQTPGQGLQFLFEYFSETQRNKGNFPGRFSGRQFSNSRSEMNVSTLELGDSALYLCASSLGDRGFADTQYFGPGTRLTVL.

The CDR3 protein is CASSLTSRAGANVLTF. CDR3 DNA: TGTGCCAGCAGTTTGACCTCCAGGGCTGGGGCCAACGTCCTGACTTTC. This chain connects TRBV28 to TRBJ2-6; D is possibly TRBD1 (5 bases). This CDR3 is 16 amino acids long. Trimming took off 3 bases at V and 2 bases at J, with 11 bases between the two ends. Germline CDR1 and CDR2: MDHEN and SYDVKM.

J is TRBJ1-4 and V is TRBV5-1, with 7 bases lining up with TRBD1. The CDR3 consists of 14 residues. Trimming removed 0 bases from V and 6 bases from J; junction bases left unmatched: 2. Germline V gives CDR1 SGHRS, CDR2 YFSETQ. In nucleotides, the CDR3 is TGCGCCAGCAGCTTGGGCAGGGGGGATGAAAAACTGTTTTTT. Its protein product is CASSLGRGDEKLFF.

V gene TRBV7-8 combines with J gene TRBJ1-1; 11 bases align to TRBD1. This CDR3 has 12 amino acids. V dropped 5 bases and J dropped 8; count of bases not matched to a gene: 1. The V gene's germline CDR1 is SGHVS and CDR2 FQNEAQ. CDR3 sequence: CASSRDRGEAFF. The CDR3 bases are TGTGCCAGCAGCCGGGACAGGGGGGAAGCTTTCTTT.

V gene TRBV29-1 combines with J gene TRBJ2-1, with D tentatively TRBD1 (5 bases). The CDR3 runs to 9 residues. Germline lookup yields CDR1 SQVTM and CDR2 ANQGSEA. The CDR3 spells CRWITGQFF. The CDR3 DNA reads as TGCAGGTGGATCACAGGGCAGTTCTTC.

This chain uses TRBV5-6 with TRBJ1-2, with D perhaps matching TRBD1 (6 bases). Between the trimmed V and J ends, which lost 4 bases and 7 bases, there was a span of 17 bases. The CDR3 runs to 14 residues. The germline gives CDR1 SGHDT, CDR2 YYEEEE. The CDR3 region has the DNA TGTGCCAGCAGCGCGATATCGACAGGCAGTGGCTACACCTTC. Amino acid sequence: CASSAISTGSGYTF.

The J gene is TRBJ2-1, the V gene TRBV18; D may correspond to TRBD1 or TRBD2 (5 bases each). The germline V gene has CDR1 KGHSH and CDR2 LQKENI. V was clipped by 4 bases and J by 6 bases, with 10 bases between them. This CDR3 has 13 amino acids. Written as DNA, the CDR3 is TGTGCCAGCTCACGGGACGAGGGCAATGAGCAGTTCTTC. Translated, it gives CASSRDEGNEQFF.

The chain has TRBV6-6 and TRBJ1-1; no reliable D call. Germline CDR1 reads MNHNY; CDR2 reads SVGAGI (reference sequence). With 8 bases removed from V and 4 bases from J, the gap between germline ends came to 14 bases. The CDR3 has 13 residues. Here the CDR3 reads CASLRAAGTEAFF. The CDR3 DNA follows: TGTGCCAGCCTACGAGCGGCAGGCACTGAAGCTTTCTTT.

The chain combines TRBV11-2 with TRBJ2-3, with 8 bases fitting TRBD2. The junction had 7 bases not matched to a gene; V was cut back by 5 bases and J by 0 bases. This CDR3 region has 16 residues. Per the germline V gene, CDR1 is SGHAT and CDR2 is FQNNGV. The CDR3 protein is CASSVSGMGSTDTQYF. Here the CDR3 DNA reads TGTGCCAGCAGCGTTAGCGGGATGGGCAGCACAGATACGCAGTATTTT.

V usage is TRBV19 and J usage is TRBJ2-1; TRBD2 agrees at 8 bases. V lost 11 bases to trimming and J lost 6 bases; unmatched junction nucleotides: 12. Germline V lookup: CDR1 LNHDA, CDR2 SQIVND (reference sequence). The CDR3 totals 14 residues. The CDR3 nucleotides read TGTGCCGCCCGAGGGGCGGGAGGCTTCAATGAGCAGTTCTTC. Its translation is CAARGAGGFNEQFF.

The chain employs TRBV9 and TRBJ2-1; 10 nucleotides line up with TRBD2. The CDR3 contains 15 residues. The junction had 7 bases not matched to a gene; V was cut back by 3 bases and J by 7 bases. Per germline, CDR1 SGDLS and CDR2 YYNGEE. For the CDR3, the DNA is TGTGCCAGCAGCGGGGCCAGCGGGAGGGTAAATGAGCAGTTCTTC. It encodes CASSGASGRVNEQFF.

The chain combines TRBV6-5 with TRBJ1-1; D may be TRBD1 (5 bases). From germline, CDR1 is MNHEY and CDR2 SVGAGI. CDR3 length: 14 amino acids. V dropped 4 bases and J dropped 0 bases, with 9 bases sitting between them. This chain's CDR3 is CASSSRGMNTEAFF. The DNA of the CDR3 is TGTGCCAGCAGTTCCCGGGGCATGAACACTGAAGCTTTCTTT.

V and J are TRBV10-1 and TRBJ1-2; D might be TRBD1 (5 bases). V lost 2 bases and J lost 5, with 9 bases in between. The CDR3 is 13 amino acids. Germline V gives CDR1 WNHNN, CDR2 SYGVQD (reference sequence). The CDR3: CASSEGTGYGYTF. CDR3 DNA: TGCGCCAGCAGTGAGGGGACGGGATATGGCTACACCTTC.

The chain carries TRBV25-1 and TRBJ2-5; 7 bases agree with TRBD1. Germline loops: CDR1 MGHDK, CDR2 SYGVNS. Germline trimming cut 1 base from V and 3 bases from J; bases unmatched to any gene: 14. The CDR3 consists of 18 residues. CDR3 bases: TGTGCCAGCAGTGAATTCTTAGGGGGCGCAAACCCCAAAGAGACCCAGTACTTC. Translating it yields CASSEFLGGANPKETQYF.

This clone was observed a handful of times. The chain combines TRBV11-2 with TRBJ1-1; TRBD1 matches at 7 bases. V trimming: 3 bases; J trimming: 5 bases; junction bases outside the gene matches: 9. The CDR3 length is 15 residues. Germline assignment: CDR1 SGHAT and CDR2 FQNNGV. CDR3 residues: CASSLVRGRGTEAFF. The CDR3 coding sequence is TGTGCCAGCAGCTTGGTGAGGGGGCGAGGAACTGAAGCTTTCTTT.

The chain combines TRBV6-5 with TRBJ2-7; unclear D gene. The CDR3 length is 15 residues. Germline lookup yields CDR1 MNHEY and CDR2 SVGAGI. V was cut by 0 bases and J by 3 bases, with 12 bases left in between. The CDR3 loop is CASSYSSGLGYEQYF. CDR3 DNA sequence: TGTGCCAGCAGTTACTCGTCCGGGTTAGGCTACGAGCAGTACTTC.